Below, 5 T cell receptor beta chains from the same sample are listed, as sequenced in a study. From the RT-PCR reads, TCRdb called clonotypes with MiXCR, one entry per CDR3 protein. The top ten clones hold 3.6% of a sample with around 700,000 distinct CDR3 sequences, around 14% of them seen once. Sequencing used memory CD4+ T cells from blood. These receptors all come from a female donor in good health, serving as a healthy control.

The rearrangement uses TRBV4-3 and TRBJ2-7; 13 bases fit TRBD2. The CDR3 consists of 20 residues. Germline lookup yields CDR1 LGHNA and CDR2 YSLEER. V dropped 1 base and J dropped 1; count of bases not matched to a gene: 13. The CDR3 spells CASSQGVTGLAGTTSYEQYF. The DNA of the CDR3 is TGCGCCAGCAGCCAAGGAGTTACGGGACTAGCGGGAACTACGTCCTACGAGCAGTACTTC.

This chain links TRBV7-2 with TRBJ1-1; no reliable D call. This CDR3 region has 15 residues. Trimming took 5 bases from V and 0 from J, leaving 13 bases between them. Germline V CDR1 and CDR2: SGHTA, FQGNSA. CDR3 residues: CASSPSGYMNTEAFF. Here the CDR3 DNA reads TGTGCCAGCAGCCCCTCGGGCTACATGAACACTGAAGCTTTCTTT.

CDR3 protein: CASSGQPRYGYTF. The CDR3 nucleotides are TGTGCCAGCAGTGGACAGCCGAGGTATGGCTACACCTTC. The gene calls are TRBV6-1 and TRBJ1-2; maybe TRBD1 (5 bases). The CDR3 runs to 13 residues. In germline, CDR1 is MNHNS, CDR2 SASEGT. V lost 4 bases, J lost 5 bases, and 11 bases lay in between.

In this sample, this clonotype turned up many times. V and J are TRBV20-1 and TRBJ2-3, with D perhaps assigned TRBD1 or TRBD2 (5 bases each). Deletions cut 5 bases from V and 6 bases from J, with 15 bases between. The germline V gene encodes CDR1 DFQATT and CDR2 SNEGSKA (reference sequence). CDR3 length: 13 residues. This CDR3 is CSALGELGDTQYF. The CDR3 coding sequence is TGCAGTGCTTTGGGGGAGTTGGGGGATACGCAGTATTTT.

The chain links TRBV28 to TRBJ2-3; the match to TRBD2 covers 8 bases. Germline CDR1 is MDHEN and CDR2 is SYDVKM. CDR3 length: 15 residues. Germline trimming cut 3 bases from V and 3 bases from J; bases unmatched to any gene: 5. In DNA form, the CDR3 reads TGTGCCAGCAGTTTTTATCTAGCGGGTACAGATACGCAGTATTTT. Translating gives CASSFYLAGTDTQYF.